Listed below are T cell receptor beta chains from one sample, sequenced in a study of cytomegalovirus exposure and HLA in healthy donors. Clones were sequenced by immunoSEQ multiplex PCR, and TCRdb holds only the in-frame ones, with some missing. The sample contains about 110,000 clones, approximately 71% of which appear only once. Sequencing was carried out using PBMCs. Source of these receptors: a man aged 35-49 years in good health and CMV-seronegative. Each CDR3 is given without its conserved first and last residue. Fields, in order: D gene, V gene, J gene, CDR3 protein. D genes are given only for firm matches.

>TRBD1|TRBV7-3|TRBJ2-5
ASSPTGTAVETQY
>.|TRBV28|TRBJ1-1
ASSTGGRVTEAF
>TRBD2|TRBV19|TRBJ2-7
ASSIRLAGGYEQY
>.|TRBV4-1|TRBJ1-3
ASSQAIGPGNTIY
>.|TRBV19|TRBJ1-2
ASKESGDYGYT
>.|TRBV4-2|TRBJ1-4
ASGPSGGTNEKLF
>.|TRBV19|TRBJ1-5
ASRLGNQPQH
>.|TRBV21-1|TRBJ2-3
ASSIDRGRSTDTQY
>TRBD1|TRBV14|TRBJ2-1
ASSVAGTGEQF
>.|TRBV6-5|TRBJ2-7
ASRDWLGGEQY
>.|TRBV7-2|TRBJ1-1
ASSLPGSNTEAF
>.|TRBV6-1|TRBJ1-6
ASSLKSSYNSPLH
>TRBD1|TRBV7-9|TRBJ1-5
ASSFDRGIQPQH
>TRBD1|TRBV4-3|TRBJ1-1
ASSQVSDRVNWMNTEAF